Listed here are 20 T cell receptor beta chains from one sample, sequenced in a study of blood T cell repertoires in COVID-19. Produced via immunoSEQ multiplex PCR; TCRdb's table is partial and in-frame only. Here the sample spans nearly 90,000 clones, less than 80% being singletons. Source material: peripheral blood. The receptor source for this set is an elderly woman with acute or convalescent COVID-19.

The chain has TRBV28 and TRBJ2-1; 7 bases fit TRBD2. V lost 3 bases, J lost 3 bases, and 14 bases stayed unmatched. Germline CDR1 reads MDHEN; CDR2 reads SYDVKM. CDR3 length: 18 amino acids. The CDR3 protein is CASSFPILEAGDYNEQFF. The CDR3 region has the DNA TGTGCCAGCAGTTTCCCAATCCTAGAGGCGGGGGACTACAATGAGCAGTTCTTC. Together with reference TRBV28 and TRBJ2-1, the CDR3 gives the full variable domain: DVKVTQSSRYLVKRTGEKVFLECVQDMDHENMFWYRQDPGLGLRLIYFSYDVKMKEKGDIPEGYSVSREKKERFSLILESASTNQTSMYLCASSFPILEAGDYNEQFFGPGTRLTVL.

The gene calls are TRBV19 and TRBJ1-1; no firm D call. Germline values: CDR1 LNHDA, CDR2 SQIVND (reference sequence). The CDR3 has 12 amino acids. Trimming took off 6 bases at V and 0 bases at J, with 5 bases between the two ends. The CDR3 reads CASRDLNTEAFF. The CDR3, as DNA: TGTGCCAGTAGAGACTTGAACACTGAAGCTTTCTTT.

The count of this clone is one. This sequence joins TRBV4-2 and TRBJ2-5, with TRBD2 as a possible D gene (5 bases). Trimming shortened V by 5 bases and J by 5 bases, and 12 bases separated the two germline ends. Germline assignment: CDR1 LGHNA and CDR2 YNFKEQ. The CDR3 totals 13 residues. CDR3 loop: CASSGGARETQYF. In DNA form, the CDR3 reads TGTGCCAGCAGCGGAGGAGCTCGGGAGACCCAGTACTTC.

The chain couples TRBV28 to TRBJ1-2; maybe TRBD1 (5 bases). The V and J ends lost 4 bases and 0 bases respectively, with 18 bases between them. This CDR3 is 17 amino acids long. The V gene's germline CDR1 is MDHEN and CDR2 SYDVKM. The CDR3 bases are TGTGCCAGCAGTTCCTCACATTACGGGGGACCTAACTATGGCTACACCTTC. This sequence encodes CASSSSHYGGPNYGYTF.

The J gene is TRBJ2-2, the V gene TRBV5-1; TRBD1 agrees at 7 bases. Trimming cost V 1 base and J 2 bases; bases outside gene matches: 2. The CDR3 spans 15 residues. In germline, CDR1 is SGHRS, CDR2 YFSETQ. The CDR3: CASSLRGHNTGELFF. The CDR3 DNA is TGCGCCAGCAGCTTGAGGGGGCACAACACCGGGGAGCTGTTTTTT.

This clone showed up just a few times. This rearrangement joins TRBV3-1 (or the pseudogene TRBV3-2) to TRBJ2-3, with 7 bases lining up with TRBD1. The trim removed 4 bases at V and 0 bases at J, leaving 10 bases unmatched. CDR1 and CDR2 from the germline V gene are LGHDT and YNNKEL (reference sequence). CDR3 length: 17 amino acids. CDR3 DNA: TGTGCCAGCAGCCCCAAGGACAGGATTCCTAGCACAGATACGCAGTATTTT. Amino acids: CASSPKDRIPSTDTQYF.

The gene calls are TRBV7-2 and TRBJ2-7; 12 bases map to TRBD2. The germline V gene encodes CDR1 SGHTA and CDR2 FQGNSA. The CDR3 totals 16 residues. The ends lost 2 bases at V and 4 bases at J; junction bases unmatched: 6. CDR3: CASSLTIGLAGYEQYF. The CDR3 nucleotides read TGTGCCAGCAGCTTAACAATCGGACTAGCGGGGTACGAGCAGTACTTC.

The chain combines TRBV12-3 or TRBV12-4 with TRBJ1-4; a possible D gene is TRBD1 (6 bases). There are 13 residues in the CDR3. V was clipped by 6 bases and J by 6 bases, with 11 bases between them. The DNA of the CDR3 is TGTGCCAGCAGGGGAACAGGGTATGAAAAACTGTTTTTT. Encoded protein: CASRGTGYEKLFF.

The chain is built from TRBV6-5 and TRBJ2-7, with D maybe TRBD1 (5 bases). The V gene's germline CDR1 is MNHEY and CDR2 SVGAGI. The ends were cut back, 7 bases at V and 5 bases at J, with 12 bases in the middle. The length of the CDR3 is 12 residues. The CDR3: CASTDSSDEQYF. The CDR3 nucleotides are TGTGCCAGCACCGACAGTTCTGACGAGCAGTACTTC.

This rearrangement joins TRBV30 to TRBJ2-2; perhaps TRBD2 as D (6 bases). The germline V and J ends were trimmed by 2 bases and 6 bases, with 19 bases remaining between them. Germline values: CDR1 GTSNPN, CDR2 SVGIG (reference sequence). CDR3 length: 16 residues. The chain's CDR3 is CAWSFGGTGRPGELFF. The CDR3 nucleotides are TGTGCCTGGAGTTTCGGGGGAACTGGAAGGCCCGGGGAGCTGTTTTTT.

This clone was observed many times. The rearrangement uses TRBV4-1 and TRBJ2-7, with TRBD1 matching over 7 bases. In germline, CDR1 is MGHRA, CDR2 YSYEKL. V lost 2 bases and J lost 1; bases outside the gene matches: 5. This CDR3 region has 15 residues. CDR3 bases: TGCGCCAGCAGCCAAAACGGACAGGTTTCCTACGAGCAGTACTTC. Translated: CASSQNGQVSYEQYF.

CDR3 sequence reads: CASSNRRDKPQHF. The CDR3 coding sequence is TGTGCCAGCAGCAACCGACGGGATAAGCCCCAGCATTTT. The rearrangement links TRBV19 to TRBJ1-5, with D unresolved. This CDR3 region has 13 residues. The V end was cut by 9 bases, the J end by 8 bases, with 17 bases between. Germline-derived CDR1 and CDR2 are LNHDA and SQIVND (reference sequence). The full variable domain, in which reference TRBV19 and TRBJ1-5 provide the parts outside the CDR3, is DGGITQSPKYLFRKEGQNVTLSCEQNLNHDAMYWYRQDPGQGLRLIYYSQIVNDFQKGDIAEGYSVSREKKESFPLTVTSAQKNPTAFYLCASSNRRDKPQHFGDGTRLSIL.

The gene calls are TRBV2 and TRBJ2-7; 7 bases line up with TRBD1. The CDR3 sequence is 14 residues long. The V gene's germline CDR1 is SNHLY and CDR2 FYNNEI. The junction had 9 bases not matched to a gene; V was cut back by 7 bases and J by 3 bases. This chain's CDR3 is CASMRRGRSYEQYF. CDR3 coding DNA: TGTGCCAGCATGAGAAGGGGGCGCAGCTACGAGCAGTACTTC.

The gene calls are TRBV27 and TRBJ2-7; 9 bases map to TRBD1. With V trimmed by 5 bases and J by 7 bases, 9 bases remained unmatched. Germline assignment: CDR1 MNHEY and CDR2 SMNVEV (reference sequence). This CDR3 contains 14 residues. The CDR3 region has the DNA TGTGCCAGCAGTACCGGGACAGGGACGGCGGAGCAGTACTTC. Its translation: CASSTGTGTAEQYF.

This rearrangement joins TRBV2 to TRBJ1-6, with 7 positions matching TRBD1. The germline CDR1 and CDR2 sequences are SNHLY and FYNNEI. The junction had 7 bases not matched to a gene; V was cut back by 6 bases and J by 8 bases. The CDR3 covers 14 residues. CDR3 protein: CASSSGTEDSPLHF. The CDR3 DNA reads as TGTGCCAGCAGCTCCGGGACAGAAGATTCACCCCTCCACTTT.

The CDR3 region is CASSIQGYEQYF. The CDR3 bases are TGTGCCAGTAGTATACAGGGCTACGAGCAGTACTTC. The chain is built from TRBV19 and TRBJ2-7; D possibly corresponds to TRBD1 (5 bases). The CDR3 runs to 12 residues. Germline assignment: CDR1 LNHDA and CDR2 SQIVND (reference sequence). The V gene lost 2 bases and the J gene lost 3 bases, with 5 bases spanning the gap.

The V gene is TRBV30, the J gene TRBJ2-7, with D perhaps TRBD2 (6 bases). The V and J ends lost 5 bases and 3 bases respectively, with 14 bases between them. The CDR3 spans 13 residues. Germline-derived CDR1 and CDR2 are GTSNPN and SVGIG (reference sequence). The CDR3 region is CAWGGSNRYEQYF. The DNA for the CDR3 is TGTGCCTGGGGAGGGAGTAACCGCTACGAGCAGTACTTC.

This clone was seen a single time. This chain uses TRBV6-2 or TRBV6-3 with TRBJ2-7, with TRBD2 as a possible D gene (5 bases). V was pared by 5 bases and J by 11 bases, with 19 bases between. The CDR3 sequence is 13 residues long. The germline gives CDR1 MNHEY, CDR2 SVGEGT. The CDR3 spells CASSTSGSGVEYF. As DNA, the CDR3 is TGTGCCAGCAGTACCTCGGGATCGGGTGTGGAGTACTTC.

The CDR3 sequence is CASSLAGYYNEQFF. CDR3 bases: TGTGCCAGCAGTTTAGCGGGGTACTACAATGAGCAGTTCTTC. The chain couples TRBV27 to TRBJ2-1; TRBD2 is a possible D gene (6 bases). In germline, CDR1 is MNHEY, CDR2 SMNVEV (reference sequence). There are 14 residues in the CDR3. Deletions cut 2 bases from V and 3 bases from J, with 8 bases between.

The V and J genes are TRBV24-1 and TRBJ1-1, with 7 bases lining up with TRBD1. Germline lookup yields CDR1 KGHDR and CDR2 SFDVKD. This CDR3 region has 14 residues. The junction had 11 bases not matched to a gene; V was cut back by 7 bases and J by 7 bases. The CDR3 nucleotides read TGTGCCACCAGACCGACAGGGCCGGATATTGAAGCTTTCTTT. It is translated as CATRPTGPDIEAFF.